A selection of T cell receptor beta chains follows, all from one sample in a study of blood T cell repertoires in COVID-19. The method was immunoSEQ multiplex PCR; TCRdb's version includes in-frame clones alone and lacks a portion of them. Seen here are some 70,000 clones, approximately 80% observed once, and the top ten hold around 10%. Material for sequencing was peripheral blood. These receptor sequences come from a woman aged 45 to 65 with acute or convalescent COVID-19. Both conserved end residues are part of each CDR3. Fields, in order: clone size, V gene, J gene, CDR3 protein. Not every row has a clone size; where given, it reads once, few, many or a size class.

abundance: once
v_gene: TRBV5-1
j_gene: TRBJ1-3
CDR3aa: CASSLEAGGSSGNTIYF

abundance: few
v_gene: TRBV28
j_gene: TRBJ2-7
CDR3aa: CASISGQSSYEQYF

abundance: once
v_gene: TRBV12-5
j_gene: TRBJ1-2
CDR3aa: CASGQGTGGVGYTF

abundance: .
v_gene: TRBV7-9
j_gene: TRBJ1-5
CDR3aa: CASSLVLGAQGDQPQHF

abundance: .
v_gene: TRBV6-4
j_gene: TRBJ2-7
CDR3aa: CASSDFRQDTYEQYF

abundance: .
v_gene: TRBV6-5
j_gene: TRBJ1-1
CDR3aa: CASTSTGNTEAFF

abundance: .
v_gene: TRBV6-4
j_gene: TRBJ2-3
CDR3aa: CASSDLPPALEGYF

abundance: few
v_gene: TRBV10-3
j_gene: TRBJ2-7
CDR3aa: CAVGQDSAYEQYF

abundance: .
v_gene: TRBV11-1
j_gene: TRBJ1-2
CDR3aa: CASSRSRVLRDYGYTF

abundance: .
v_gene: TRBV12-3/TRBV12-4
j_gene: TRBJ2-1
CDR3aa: CASTKDRDGEQFF

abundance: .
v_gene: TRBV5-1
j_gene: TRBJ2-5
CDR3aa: CASSETGGQATQYF

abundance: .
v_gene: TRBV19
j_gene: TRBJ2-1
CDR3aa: CASSAWDSSGEQFF

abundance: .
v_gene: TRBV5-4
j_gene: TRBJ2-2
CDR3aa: CASSGTGTNTGELFF

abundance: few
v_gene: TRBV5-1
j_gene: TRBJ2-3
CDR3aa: CASSPEWGGQDTQYF

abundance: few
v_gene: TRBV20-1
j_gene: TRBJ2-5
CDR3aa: CSASSGPVTQYF

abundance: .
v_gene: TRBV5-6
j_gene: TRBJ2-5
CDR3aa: CASSLGLPGLAGGPETQYF

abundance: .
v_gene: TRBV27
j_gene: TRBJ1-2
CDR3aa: CASRSPRTGHGYTF

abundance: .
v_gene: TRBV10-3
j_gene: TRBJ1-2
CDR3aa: CAISDFSGRDGYTF

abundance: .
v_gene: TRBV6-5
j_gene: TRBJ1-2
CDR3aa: CASRHWTANYGYTF

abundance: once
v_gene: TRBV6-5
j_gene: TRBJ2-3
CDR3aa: CASSYSLLADTDTQYF

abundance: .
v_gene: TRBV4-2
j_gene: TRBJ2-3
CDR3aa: CASTPGGDLSDTQYF

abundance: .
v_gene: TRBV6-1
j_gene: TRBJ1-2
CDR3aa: CASSEKGVYGYTF

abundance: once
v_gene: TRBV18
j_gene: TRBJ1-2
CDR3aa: CASSPSQGEAVGYTF

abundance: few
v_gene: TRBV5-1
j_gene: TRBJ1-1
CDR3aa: CASSLAEGEPRLAEAFF

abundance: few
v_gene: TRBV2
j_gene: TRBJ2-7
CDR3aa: CASSERESYEQYF

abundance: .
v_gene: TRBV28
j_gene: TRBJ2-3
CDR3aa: CASSLTVRASGTTDTQYF

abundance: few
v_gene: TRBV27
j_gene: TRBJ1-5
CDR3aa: CASRLGTADNQPQHF

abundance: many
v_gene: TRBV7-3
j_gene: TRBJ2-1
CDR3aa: CASSSSGGGYNEQFF

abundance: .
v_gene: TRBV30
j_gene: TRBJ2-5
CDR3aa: CAWNGAGLAGVETQYF

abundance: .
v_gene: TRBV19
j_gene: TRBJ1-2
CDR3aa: CASRNPLTGGEGGGYTF

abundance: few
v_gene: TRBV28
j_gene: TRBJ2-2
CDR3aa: CASSPHTTSGRAGELFF

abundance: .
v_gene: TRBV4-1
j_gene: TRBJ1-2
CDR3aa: CASSQGGQGGNYGYTF

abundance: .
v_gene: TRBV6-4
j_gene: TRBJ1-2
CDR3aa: CASSPGTGYGYTF

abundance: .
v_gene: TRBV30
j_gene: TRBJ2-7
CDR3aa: CAWSGYRGLAEYEQYF

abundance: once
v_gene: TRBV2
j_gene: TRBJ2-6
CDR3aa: CASSLVGSGRMSGANVLTF

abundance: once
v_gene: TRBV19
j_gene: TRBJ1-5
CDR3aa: CASSIVLGNQPQHF

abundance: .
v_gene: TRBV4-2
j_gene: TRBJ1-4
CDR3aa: CASSQESIDRGNEKLFF

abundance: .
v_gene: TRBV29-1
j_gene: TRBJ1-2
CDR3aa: CSVGSGTGPYGYTF

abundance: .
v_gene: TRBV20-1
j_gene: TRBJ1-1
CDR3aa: CSASGDSYMNTEAFF

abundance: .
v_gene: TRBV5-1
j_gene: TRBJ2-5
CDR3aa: CASRSSGLHETQYF

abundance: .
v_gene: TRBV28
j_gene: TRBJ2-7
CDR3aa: CASRRPGGKVYEQYF

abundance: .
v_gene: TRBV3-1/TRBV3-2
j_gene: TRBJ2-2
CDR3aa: CASSSSGGELFF

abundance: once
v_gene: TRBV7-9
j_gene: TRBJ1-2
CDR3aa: CASSPPTGSYGYTF

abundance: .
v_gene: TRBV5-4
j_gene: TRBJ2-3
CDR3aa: CACQQGGGTDTQYF

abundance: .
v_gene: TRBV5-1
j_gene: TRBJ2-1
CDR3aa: CASSAGTSGNEQFF

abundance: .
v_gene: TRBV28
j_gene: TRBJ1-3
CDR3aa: CASSGGMSSGNTIYF

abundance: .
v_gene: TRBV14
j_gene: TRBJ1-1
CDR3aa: CASSQSLNTEAFF

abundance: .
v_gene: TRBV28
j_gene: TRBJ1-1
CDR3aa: CASRHIGDRATEAFF

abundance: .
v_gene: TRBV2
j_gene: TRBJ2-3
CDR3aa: CASTTETSTDTQYF

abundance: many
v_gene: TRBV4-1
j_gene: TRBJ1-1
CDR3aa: CASSHRRGGDSNPEAFF

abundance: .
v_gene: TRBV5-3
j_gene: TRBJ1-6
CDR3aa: CARSRQDLSYNSPLHF

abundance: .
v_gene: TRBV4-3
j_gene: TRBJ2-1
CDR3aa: CASSQGAVAVNEQFF

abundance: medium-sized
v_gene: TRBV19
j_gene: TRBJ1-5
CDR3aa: CASSMGLQTSNQPQHF